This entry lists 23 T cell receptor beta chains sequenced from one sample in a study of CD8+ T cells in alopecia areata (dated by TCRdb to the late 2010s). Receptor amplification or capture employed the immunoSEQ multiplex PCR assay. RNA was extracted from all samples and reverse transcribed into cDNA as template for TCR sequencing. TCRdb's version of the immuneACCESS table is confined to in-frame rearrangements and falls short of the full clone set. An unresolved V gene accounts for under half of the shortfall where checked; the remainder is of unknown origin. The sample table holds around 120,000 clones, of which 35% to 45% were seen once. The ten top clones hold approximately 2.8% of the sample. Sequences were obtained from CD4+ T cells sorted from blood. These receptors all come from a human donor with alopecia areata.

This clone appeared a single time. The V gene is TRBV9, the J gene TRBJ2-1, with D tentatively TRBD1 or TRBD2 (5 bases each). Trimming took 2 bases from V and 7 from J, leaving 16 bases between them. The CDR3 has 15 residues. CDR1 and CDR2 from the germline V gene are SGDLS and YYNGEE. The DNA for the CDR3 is TGTGCCAGCAGCGTGATGGGGGTTCTGGGGAATGAGCAGTTCTTC. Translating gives CASSVMGVLGNEQFF.

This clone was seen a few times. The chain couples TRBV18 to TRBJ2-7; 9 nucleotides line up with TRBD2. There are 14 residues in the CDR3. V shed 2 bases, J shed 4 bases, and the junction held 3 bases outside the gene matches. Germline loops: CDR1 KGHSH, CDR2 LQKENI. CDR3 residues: CASSPERGAYEQYF. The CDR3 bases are TGTGCCAGCTCACCAGAGCGGGGGGCGTACGAGCAGTACTTC.

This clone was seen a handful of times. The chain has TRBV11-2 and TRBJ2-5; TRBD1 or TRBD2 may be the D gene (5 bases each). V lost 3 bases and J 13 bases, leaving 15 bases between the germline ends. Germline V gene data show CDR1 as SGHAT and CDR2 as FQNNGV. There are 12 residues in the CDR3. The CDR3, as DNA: TGTGCCAGCAGCTTTTCCCCGGGGCAGTTGTACTTC. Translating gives CASSFSPGQLYF. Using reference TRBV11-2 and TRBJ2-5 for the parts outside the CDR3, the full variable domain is EAGVAQSPRYKIIEKRQSVAFWCNPISGHATLYWYQQILGQGPKLLIQFQNNGVVDDSQLPKDRFSAERLKGVDSTLKIQPAKLEDSAVYLCASSFSPGQLYFGPGTRLLVL.

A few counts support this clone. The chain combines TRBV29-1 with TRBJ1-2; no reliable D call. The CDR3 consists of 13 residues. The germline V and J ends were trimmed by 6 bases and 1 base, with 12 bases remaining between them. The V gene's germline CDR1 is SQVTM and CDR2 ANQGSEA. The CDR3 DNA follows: TGCAGCGTGGACCGGACGGTTAACTATGGCTACACCTTC. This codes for CSVDRTVNYGYTF.

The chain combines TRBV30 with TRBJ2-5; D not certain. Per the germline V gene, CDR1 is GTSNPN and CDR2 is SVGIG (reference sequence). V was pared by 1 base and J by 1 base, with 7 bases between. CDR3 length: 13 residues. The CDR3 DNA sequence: TGTGCCTGGAGTGGGCGATCCCAAGAGACCCAGTACTTC. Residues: CAWSGRSQETQYF.

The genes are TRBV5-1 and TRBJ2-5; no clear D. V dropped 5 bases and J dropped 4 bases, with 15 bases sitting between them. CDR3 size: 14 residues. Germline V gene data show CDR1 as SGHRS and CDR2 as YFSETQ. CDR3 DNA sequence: TGCGCCAGCAGAGAGCCCAAGCATGGAGAGACCCAGTACTTC. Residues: CASREPKHGETQYF.

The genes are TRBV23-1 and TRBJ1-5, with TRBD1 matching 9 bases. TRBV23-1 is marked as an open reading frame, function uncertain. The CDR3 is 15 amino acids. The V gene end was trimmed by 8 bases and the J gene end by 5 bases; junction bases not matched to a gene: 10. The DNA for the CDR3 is TGCGCCAGCGGGACAGGGAACGGTATACATCAGCCCCAGCATTTT. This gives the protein CASGTGNGIHQPQHF.

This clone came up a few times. CDR3 residues: CASSGQGVGKNIQYF. The CDR3, as DNA: TGTGCCAGCAGTGGACAGGGGGTAGGCAAAAACATTCAGTACTTC. V gene TRBV7-9 combines with J gene TRBJ2-4, with 10 positions matching TRBD1. CDR3 length: 15 residues. The ends lost 6 bases at V and 3 bases at J; junction bases unmatched: 5. CDR1 is SEHNR, CDR2 FQNEAQ, per germline (reference sequence). Combining the CDR3 with reference TRBV7-9 and TRBJ2-4 gives the whole variable domain DTGVSQNPRHKITKRGQNVTFRCDPISEHNRLYWYRQTLGQGPEFLTYFQNEAQLEKSRLLSDRFSAERPKGSFSTLEIQRTEQGDSAMYLCASSGQGVGKNIQYFGAGTRLSVL.

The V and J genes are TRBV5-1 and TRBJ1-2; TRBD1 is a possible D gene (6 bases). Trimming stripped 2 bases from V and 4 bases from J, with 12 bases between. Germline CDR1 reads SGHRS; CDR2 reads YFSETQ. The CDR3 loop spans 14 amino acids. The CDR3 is CASSLGAGAYGYTF. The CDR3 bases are TGCGCCAGCAGCTTAGGGGCGGGGGCCTATGGCTACACCTTC.

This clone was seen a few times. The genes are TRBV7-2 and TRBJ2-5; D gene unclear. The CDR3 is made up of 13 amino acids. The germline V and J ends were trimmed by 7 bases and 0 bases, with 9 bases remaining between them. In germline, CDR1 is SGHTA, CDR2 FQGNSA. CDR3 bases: TGTGCCAGCACCGTTCGGAACCAAGAGACCCAGTACTTC. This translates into CASTVRNQETQYF.

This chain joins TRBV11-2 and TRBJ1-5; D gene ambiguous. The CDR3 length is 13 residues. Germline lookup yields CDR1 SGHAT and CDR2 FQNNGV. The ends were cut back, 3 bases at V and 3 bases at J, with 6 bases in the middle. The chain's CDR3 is CASSLTDNQPQHF. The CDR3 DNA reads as TGTGCCAGCAGCTTGACGGACAATCAGCCCCAGCATTTT. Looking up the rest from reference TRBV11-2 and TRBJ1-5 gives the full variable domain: EAGVAQSPRYKIIEKRQSVAFWCNPISGHATLYWYQQILGQGPKLLIQFQNNGVVDDSQLPKDRFSAERLKGVDSTLKIQPAKLEDSAVYLCASSLTDNQPQHFGDGTRLSIL.

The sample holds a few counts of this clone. CDR3 sequence (DNA): TGTGCCAGCAGATTCACCGGGACAGGGGATCAGCCCCAGCATTTT. Translating it yields CASRFTGTGDQPQHF. The chain joins TRBV6-6 to TRBJ1-5; 10 bases align to TRBD1. J gave up 5 bases and V 6 bases, and 7 bases lay outside the gene matches. The CDR3 has 15 amino acids. Per the germline V gene, CDR1 is MNHNY and CDR2 is SVGAGI (reference sequence).

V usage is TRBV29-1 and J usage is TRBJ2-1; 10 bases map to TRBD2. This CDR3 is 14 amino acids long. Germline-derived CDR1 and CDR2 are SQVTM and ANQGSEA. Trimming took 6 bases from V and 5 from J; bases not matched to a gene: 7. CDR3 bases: TGCAGCGTGGGTCGGACTAGCGGAAACAATGAGCAGTTCTTC. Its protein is CSVGRTSGNNEQFF.

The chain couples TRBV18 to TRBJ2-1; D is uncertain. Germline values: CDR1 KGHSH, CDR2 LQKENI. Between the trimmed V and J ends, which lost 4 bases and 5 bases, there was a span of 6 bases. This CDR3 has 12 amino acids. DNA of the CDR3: TGTGCCAGCTCACGCGGTAACAATGAGCAGTTCTTC. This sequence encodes CASSRGNNEQFF.

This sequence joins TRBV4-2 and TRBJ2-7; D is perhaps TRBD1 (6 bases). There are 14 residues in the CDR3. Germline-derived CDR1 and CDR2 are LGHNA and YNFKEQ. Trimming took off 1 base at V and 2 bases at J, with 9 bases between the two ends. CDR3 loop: CASSQATGPYEQYF. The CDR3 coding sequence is TGTGCCAGCAGCCAAGCAACAGGGCCCTACGAGCAGTACTTC.

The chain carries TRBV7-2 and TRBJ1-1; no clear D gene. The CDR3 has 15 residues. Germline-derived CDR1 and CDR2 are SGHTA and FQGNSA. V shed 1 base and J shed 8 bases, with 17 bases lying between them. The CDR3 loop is CASSLGSGRAFEAFF. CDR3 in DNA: TGTGCCAGCAGCTTAGGCAGTGGGAGGGCGTTCGAAGCTTTCTTT.

The CDR3 nucleotides are TGTGCCTGGAGTGTACCTAGCGGCGGGAGCTCCTACGAGCAGTACTTC. Translation gives CAWSVPSGGSSYEQYF. The chain couples TRBV30 to TRBJ2-7; 7 positions match TRBD2. V lost 0 bases, J lost 0 bases, and 8 bases stayed unmatched. Looked up from germline, CDR1 is GTSNPN and CDR2 is SVGIG (reference sequence). The CDR3 runs to 16 residues.

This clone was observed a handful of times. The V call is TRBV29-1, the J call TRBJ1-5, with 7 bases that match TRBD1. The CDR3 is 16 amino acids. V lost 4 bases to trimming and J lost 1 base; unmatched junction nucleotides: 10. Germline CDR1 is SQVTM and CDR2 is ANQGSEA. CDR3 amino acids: CSVALRQGGSNQPQHF. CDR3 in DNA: TGCAGCGTTGCTCTCCGCCAGGGGGGGAGCAATCAGCCCCAGCATTTT.

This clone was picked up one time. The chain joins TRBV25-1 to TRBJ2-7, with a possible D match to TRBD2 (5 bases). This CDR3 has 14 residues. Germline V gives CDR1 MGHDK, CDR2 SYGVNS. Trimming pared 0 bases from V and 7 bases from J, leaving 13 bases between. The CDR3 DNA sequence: TGTGCCAGCAGTGAATATGAGCGGCCGATGGAGCAGTACTTC. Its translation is CASSEYERPMEQYF.

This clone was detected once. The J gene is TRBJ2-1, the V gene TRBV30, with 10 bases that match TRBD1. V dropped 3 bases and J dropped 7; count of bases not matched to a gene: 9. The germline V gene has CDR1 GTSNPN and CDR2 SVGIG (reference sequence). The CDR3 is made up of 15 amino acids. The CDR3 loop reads CAWSGLGTGENEQFF. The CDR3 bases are TGTGCCTGGAGCGGACTCGGGACAGGGGAGAATGAGCAGTTCTTC.

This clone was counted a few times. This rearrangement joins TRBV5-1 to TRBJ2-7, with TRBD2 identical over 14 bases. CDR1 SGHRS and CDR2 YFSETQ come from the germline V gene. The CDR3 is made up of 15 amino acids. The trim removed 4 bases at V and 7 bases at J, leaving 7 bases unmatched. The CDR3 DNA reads TGCGCCAGCAGCCCGGGACTAGCGGGAGTGCAAGAGCAGTACTTC. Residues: CASSPGLAGVQEQYF.

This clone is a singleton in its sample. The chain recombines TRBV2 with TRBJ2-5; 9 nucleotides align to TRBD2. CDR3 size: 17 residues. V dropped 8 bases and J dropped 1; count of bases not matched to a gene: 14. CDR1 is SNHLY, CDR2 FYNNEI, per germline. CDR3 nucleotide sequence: TGTGCCAGCGAAGGTTTTAGCGGGGGACCAATCCAAGAGACCCAGTACTTC. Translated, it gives CASEGFSGGPIQETQYF. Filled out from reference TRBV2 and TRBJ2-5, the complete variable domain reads EPEVTQTPSHQVTQMGQEVILRCVPISNHLYFYWYRQILGQKVEFLVSFYNNEISEKSEIFDDQFSVERPDGSNFTLKIRSTKLEDSAMYFCASEGFSGGPIQETQYFGPGTRLLVL.

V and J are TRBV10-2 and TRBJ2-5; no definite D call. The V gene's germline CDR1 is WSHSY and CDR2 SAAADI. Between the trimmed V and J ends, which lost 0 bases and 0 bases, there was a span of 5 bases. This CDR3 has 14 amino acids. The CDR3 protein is CASSESGHQETQYF. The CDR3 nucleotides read TGCGCCAGCAGTGAGTCGGGCCACCAAGAGACCCAGTACTTC.